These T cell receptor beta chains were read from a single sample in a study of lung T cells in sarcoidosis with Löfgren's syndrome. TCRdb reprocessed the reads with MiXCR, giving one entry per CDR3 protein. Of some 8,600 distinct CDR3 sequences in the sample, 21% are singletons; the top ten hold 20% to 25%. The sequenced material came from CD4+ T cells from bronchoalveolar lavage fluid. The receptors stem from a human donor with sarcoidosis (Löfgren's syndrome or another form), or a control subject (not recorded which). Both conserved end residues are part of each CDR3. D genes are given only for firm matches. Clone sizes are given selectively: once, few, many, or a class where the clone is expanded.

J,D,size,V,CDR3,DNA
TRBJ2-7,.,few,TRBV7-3,CASSLTLRDEQYF,TGTGCCAGCAGCTTAACGTTGAGGGACGAGCAGTACTTC
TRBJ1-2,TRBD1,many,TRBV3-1,CASSAGQGYGYTF,TGTGCCAGCAGCGCGGGACAGGGGTACGGCTACACCTTC
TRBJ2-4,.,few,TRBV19,CASSSGSLLAKNIQYF,TGTGCCAGTAGTAGTGGGTCTTTACTAGCCAAAAACATTCAGTACTTC
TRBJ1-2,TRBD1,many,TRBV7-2,CASSLALGQGGSYTF,TGTGCCAGCAGCTTAGCACTGGGACAGGGAGGTAGCTACACCTTC
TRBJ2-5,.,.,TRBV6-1,CAISSSGTRQETQYF,TGTGCCATCAGTAGCTCCGGGACTCGGCAAGAGACCCAGTACTTC
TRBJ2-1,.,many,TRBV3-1,CASSYRTTALSYNEQFF,TGTGCCAGCTCTTATAGGACGACTGCATTATCCTACAATGAGCAGTTCTTC
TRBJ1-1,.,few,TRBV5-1,CASSLGGAMNTEAFF,TGCGCCAGCAGCTTGGGTGGAGCCATGAACACTGAAGCTTTCTTT
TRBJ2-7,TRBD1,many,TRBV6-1,CASRLGQGNYEQYF,TGTGCCAGCAGACTCGGACAGGGGAACTACGAGCAGTACTTC
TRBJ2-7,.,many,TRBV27,CASSFGGGNEQYF,TGTGCCAGCAGTTTCGGCGGGGGCAACGAGCAGTACTTC
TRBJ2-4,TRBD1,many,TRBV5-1,CASSTGQGHNIQYF,TGCGCCAGCAGCACGGGACAGGGTCACAACATTCAGTACTTC
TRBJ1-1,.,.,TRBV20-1,CSASRGTEAFF,TGCAGTGCTTCCAGGGGAACTGAAGCTTTCTTT
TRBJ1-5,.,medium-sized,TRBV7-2,CASSLDLQPQHF,TGTGCCAGCAGTTTAGACCTTCAGCCCCAGCATTTT
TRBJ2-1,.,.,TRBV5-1,CASSSHTSPTQFF,TGCGCCAGCAGCTCCCATACTAGCCCCACACAGTTCTTC
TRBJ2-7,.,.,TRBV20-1,CSARHTYEQYF,TGCAGTGCTCGACATACCTACGAGCAGTACTTC
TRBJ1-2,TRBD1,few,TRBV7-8,CASSLALTGGGYTF,TGTGCCAGCAGCTTAGCCCTGACAGGGGGCGGCTACACCTTC
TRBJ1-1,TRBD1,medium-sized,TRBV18,CASSPQTGPNTEAFF,TGTGCCAGCTCACCCCAGACAGGGCCGAACACTGAAGCTTTCTTT
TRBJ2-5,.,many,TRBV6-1,CASSEAGLPGGTQYF,TGTGCCAGCAGTGAAGCCGGACTACCTGGGGGGACCCAGTACTTC
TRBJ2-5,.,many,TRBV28,CASSPRPGKYQETQYF,TGTGCCAGCAGTCCCCGTCCGGGGAAGTACCAAGAGACCCAGTACTTC
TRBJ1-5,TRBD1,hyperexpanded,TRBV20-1,CSARGQGTNQPQHF,TGCAGTGCTAGAGGACAGGGAACGAATCAGCCCCAGCATTTT
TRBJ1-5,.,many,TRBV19,CASKDSGLRSNQPQHF,TGTGCCAGTAAAGATTCGGGGTTAAGAAGCAATCAGCCCCAGCATTTT
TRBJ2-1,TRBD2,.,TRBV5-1,CASSPRLADGSYNEQFF,TGCGCCAGCAGCCCTCGACTAGCCGACGGCTCCTACAATGAGCAGTTCTTC
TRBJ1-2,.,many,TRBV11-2,CASSYGRADGYTF,TGTGCCAGCAGCTATGGCAGGGCAGATGGCTACACCTTC
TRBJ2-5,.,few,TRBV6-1,CASGYVGTQHF,TGTGCCAGCGGATATGTTGGGACCCAGCACTTC
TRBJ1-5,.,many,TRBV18,CASSGDGNQPQHF,TGTGCCAGCTCAGGGGACGGAAATCAGCCCCAGCATTTT
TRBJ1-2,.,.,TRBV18,CASSPTERYGYTF,TGTGCCAGCTCACCAACCGAGCGCTATGGCTACACCTTC
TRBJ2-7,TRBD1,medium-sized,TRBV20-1,CSASRGRGDEQYF,TGCAGTGCTAGCAGGGGGCGCGGGGACGAGCAGTACTTC
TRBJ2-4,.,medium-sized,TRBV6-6,CASSYSIAGLAKNIQYF,TGTGCCAGCAGTTACTCAATTGCAGGACTAGCCAAAAACATTCAGTACTTC
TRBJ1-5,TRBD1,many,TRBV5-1,CASKAGTGSNQPQHF,TGCGCCAGCAAGGCCGGGACAGGCTCTAATCAGCCCCAGCATTTT
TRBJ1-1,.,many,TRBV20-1,CSAKPGHLNTEAFF,TGCAGTGCTAAACCCGGACACTTGAACACTGAAGCTTTCTTT
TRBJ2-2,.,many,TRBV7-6,CASSKNTNTGELFF,TGTGCCAGCAGCAAAAACACGAACACCGGGGAGCTGTTTTTT
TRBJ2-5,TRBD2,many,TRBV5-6,CASSQGGVQETQYF,TGTGCCAGCAGCCAGGGAGGGGTCCAAGAGACCCAGTACTTC
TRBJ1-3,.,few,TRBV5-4,CASSLWGGDTIYF,TGTGCCAGCAGCTTATGGGGTGGTGACACCATATATTTT
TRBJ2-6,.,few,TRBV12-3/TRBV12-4,CASSLFPFWSGANVLTF,TGTGCCAGCAGTTTATTCCCGTTTTGGTCTGGGGCCAACGTCCTGACTTTC
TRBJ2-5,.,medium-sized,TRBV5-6,CASSNGRQETQYF,TGTGCCAGCAGCAATGGACGGCAAGAGACCCAGTACTTC
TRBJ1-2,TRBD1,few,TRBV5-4,CASSLETGDYGYTF,TGTGCCAGCAGCTTGGAGACAGGGGACTATGGCTACACCTTC
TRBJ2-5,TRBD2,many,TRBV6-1,CASIKTSGVQETQYF,TGTGCCAGCATCAAGACGAGCGGGGTGCAAGAGACCCAGTACTTC
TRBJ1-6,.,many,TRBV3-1,CASSQEGEDSPLHF,TGTGCCAGCAGCCAAGAGGGAGAGGATTCACCCCTCCACTTT
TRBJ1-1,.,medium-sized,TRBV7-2,CASSSLGGRNEAFF,TGTGCCAGCAGCTCGTTGGGGGGCCGGAATGAAGCTTTCTTT
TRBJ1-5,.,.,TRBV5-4,CASSSDGDFKPQHF,TGTGCCAGCAGCTCGGACGGGGATTTTAAGCCCCAGCATTTT
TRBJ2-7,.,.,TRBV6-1,CASSEDSILYEQYF,TGTGCCAGCAGTGAGGACAGCATCCTATACGAGCAGTACTTC
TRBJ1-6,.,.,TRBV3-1,CASSQDRNGKSFHF,TGTGCCAGCAGCCAAGACAGGAATGGGAAGTCGTTCCACTTT
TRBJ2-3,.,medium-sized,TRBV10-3,CAISEVASTDTQYF,TGTGCCATCAGTGAGGTGGCAAGCACAGATACGCAGTATTTT
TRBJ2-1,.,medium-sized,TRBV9,CASSFLDEQFF,TGTGCCAGCAGCTTCCTGGATGAGCAGTTCTTC
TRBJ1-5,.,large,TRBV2,CASRSLRDHNQPQHF,TGTGCCAGCAGAAGTCTCCGGGACCACAATCAGCCCCAGCATTTT
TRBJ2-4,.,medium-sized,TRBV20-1,CSARGRTLHANIQYF,TGCAGTGCTAGAGGCAGGACCCTACACGCTAACATTCAGTACTTC
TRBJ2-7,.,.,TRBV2,CASSPTDYYEQYF,TGTGCCAGCAGCCCCACGGACTATTACGAGCAGTACTTC
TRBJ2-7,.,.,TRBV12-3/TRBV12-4,CASSLSPNAYEQYF,TGTGCCAGCAGTTTATCACCCAACGCCTACGAGCAGTACTTC
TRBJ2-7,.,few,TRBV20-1,CSARQTYEQYF,TGCAGTGCTCGACAGACCTACGAGCAGTACTTC
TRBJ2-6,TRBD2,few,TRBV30,CACGGAGPTRAGANVLTF,TGTGCCTGCGGGGGGGCAGGGCCGACCCGGGCAGGGGCCAACGTCCTGACTTTC
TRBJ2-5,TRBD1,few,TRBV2,CASSRDRPQETQYF,TGTGCCAGCAGTCGGGACAGGCCACAAGAGACCCAGTACTTC
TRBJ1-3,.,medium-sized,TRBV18,CASSPPRGTYSGNTIYF,TGTGCCAGCTCACCACCACGAGGGACCTACTCTGGAAACACCATATATTTT
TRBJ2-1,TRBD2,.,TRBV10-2,CASSSGTSGPLGNEQLF,TGCGCCAGCAGTTCCGGGACTAGCGGGCCCTTGGGTAATGAGCAGCTCTTC
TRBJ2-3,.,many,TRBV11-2,CASSLESASTQYF,TGTGCCAGCAGCTTAGAGAGCGCTTCTACGCAGTATTTT
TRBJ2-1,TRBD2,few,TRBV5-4,CASSPEATSGGAEEQFF,TGTGCCAGCAGCCCGGAGGCGACTAGCGGGGGGGCGGAAGAGCAGTTCTTC
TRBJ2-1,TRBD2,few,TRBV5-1,CASSPRALAGYNEQFF,TGCGCCAGCAGCCCAAGGGCGCTAGCGGGGTACAATGAGCAGTTCTTC
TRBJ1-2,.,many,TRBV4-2,CASSQDLHSVTLGYTF,TGTGCCAGCAGCCAAGATCTTCACTCGGTGACACTCGGCTACACCTTC
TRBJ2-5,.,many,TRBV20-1,CSARNFLATQETQYF,TGCAGTGCTAGGAACTTTTTAGCAACACAAGAGACCCAGTACTTC
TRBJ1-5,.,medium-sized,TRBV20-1,CSARDLSSSVAKPQHF,TGCAGTGCTAGAGATCTCTCGAGTTCCGTAGCCAAGCCCCAGCATTTT
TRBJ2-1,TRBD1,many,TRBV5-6,CASSGQGFYNEQFF,TGTGCCAGCAGCGGACAGGGTTTCTACAATGAGCAGTTCTTC
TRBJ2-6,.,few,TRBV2,CASSGRSYSGANVLTF,TGTGCCAGCAGTGGGAGGAGTTACTCTGGGGCCAACGTCCTGACTTTC